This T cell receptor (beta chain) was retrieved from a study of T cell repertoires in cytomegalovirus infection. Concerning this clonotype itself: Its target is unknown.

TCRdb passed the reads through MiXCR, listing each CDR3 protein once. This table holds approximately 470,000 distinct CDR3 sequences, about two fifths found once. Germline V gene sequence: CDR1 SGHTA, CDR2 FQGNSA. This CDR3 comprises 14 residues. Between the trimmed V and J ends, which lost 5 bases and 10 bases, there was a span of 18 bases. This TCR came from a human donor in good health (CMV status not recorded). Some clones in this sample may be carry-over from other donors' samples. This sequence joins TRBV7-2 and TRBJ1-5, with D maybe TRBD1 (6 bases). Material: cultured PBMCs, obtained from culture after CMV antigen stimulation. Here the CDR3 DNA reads TGTGCCAGCAGCCCGTCCCGTACAGGGATTCCCCAGCATTTT. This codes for CASSPSRTGIPQHF. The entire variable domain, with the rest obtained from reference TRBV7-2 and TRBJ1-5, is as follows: GAGVSQSPSNKVTEKGKDVELRCDPISGHTALYWYRQSLGQGLEFLIYFQGNSAPDKSGLPSDRFSAERTGGSVSTLTIQRTQQEDSAVYLCASSPSRTGIPQHFGDGTRLSIL.